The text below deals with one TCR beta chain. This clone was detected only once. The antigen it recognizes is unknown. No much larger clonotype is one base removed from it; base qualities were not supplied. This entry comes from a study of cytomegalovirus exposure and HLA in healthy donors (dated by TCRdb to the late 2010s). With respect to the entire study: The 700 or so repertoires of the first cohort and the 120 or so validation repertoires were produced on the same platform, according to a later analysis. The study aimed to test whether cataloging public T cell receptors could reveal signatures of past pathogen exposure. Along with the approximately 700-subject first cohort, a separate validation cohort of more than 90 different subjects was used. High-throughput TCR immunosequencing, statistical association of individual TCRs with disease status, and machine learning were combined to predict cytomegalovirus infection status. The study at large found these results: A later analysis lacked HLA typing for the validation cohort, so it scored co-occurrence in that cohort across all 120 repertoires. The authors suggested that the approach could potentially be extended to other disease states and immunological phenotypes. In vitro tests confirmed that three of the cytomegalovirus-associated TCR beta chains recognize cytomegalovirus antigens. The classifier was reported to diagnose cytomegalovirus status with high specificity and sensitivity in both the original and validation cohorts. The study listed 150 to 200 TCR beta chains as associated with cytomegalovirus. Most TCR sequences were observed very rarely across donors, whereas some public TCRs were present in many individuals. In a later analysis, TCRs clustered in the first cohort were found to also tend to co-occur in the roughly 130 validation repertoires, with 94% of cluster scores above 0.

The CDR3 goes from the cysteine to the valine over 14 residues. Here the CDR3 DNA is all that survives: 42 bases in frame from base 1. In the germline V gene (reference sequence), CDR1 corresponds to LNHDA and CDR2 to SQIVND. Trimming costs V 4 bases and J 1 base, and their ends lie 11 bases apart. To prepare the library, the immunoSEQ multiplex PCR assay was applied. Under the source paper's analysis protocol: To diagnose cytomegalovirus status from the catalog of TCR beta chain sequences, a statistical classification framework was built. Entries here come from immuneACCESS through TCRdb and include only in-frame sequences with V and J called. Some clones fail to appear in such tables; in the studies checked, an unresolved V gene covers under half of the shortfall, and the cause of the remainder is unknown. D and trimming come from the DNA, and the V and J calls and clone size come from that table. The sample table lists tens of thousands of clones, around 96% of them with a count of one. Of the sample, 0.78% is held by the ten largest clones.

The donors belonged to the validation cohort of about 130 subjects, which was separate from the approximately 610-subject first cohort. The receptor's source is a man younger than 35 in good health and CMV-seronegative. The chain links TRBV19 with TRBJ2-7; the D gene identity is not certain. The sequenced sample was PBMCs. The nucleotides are TGTGCCAGTAGTAGAACCGCGGTATCCTACGAGCAGTACGTC. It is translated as CASSRTAVSYEQYV.